This TCR beta chain was captured in a study of post-analysis software for immune sequencing data. General study findings and limits: TRBV5-6, TRBV5-1 and TRBV20-1 were among about 5 TRBV segments more frequent in patients than controls. For normalized Chao1 diversity, multiple sclerosis patients scored significantly lower than controls did.

CDR3 length: 15 residues. V dropped 2 bases and J dropped 8 bases, with 16 bases sitting between them. Germline V gives CDR1 SGHTA, CDR2 FQGNSA. This clonotype was detected a few times. The antigen remains undetermined. Unique molecular identifiers were present in the TCR beta cDNA libraries. TCRdb called the PCR reads again in MiXCR, with one record for every CDR3 protein. The sample yields around 200,000 distinct CDR3 sequences, approximately 28% seen once. The chain employs TRBV7-2 and TRBJ2-1, with D possibly TRBD2 on 6 matching bases. The receptor was derived from a girl aged 2 to 17 with multiple sclerosis. Sequenced input: blood. The CDR3 reads CASSLNTSPGDEQFF. The DNA for the CDR3 is TGTGCCAGCAGCTTAAACACTAGCCCTGGGGATGAGCAGTTCTTC.